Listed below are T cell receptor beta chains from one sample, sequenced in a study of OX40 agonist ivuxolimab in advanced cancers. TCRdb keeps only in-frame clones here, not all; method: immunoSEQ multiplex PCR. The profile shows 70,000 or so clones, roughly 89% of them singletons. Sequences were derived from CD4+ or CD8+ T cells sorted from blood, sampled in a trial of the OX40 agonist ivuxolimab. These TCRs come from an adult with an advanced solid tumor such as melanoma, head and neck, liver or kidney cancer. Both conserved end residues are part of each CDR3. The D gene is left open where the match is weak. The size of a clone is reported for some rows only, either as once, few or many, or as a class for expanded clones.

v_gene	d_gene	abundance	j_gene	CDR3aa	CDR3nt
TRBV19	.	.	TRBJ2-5	CASRSSQGWKTQYF	TGTGCCAGTAGAAGTTCACAGGGTTGGAAGACCCAGTACTTC
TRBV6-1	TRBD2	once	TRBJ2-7	CASRLAGADEQYF	TGTGCCAGCAGACTAGCGGGAGCGGATGAGCAGTACTTC
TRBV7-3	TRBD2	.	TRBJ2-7	CASSRGLAKEDEQYF	TGTGCCAGCAGTCGGGGACTAGCAAAGGAGGACGAGCAGTACTTC
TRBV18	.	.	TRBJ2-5	CASSPGWGPQETQYF	TGTGCCAGCTCACCAGGATGGGGGCCCCAAGAGACCCAGTACTTC
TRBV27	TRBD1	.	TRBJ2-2	CASKTGGRNTGELFF	TGTGCCAGCAAGACAGGGGGCCGGAACACCGGGGAGCTGTTTTTT
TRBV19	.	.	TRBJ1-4	CASSLRGNEKLFF	TGTGCCAGTAGCTTAAGGGGGAATGAAAAACTGTTTTTT
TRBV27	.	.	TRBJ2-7	CASSLSRSSYEQYF	TGTGCCAGCAGTTTATCGAGGAGCTCCTACGAGCAGTACTTC
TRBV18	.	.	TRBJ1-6	CASSPSEDSPLRF	TGTGCCAGCTCACCATCGGAGGATTCACCCCTCCGCTTT
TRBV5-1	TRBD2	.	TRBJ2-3	CASKQAGAADTQYF	TGCGCCAGCAAACAAGCGGGGGCTGCAGATACGCAGTATTTT
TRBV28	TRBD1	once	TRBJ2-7	CASMGQGYEQYF	TGTGCCAGCATGGGACAGGGCTACGAGCAGTACTTC
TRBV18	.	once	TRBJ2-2	CASSPRTTTGELFF	TGTGCCAGCTCACCACGGACAACTACCGGGGAGCTGTTTTTT
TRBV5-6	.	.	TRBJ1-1	CASSLFSGRGTEAFF	TGTGCCAGCAGCTTGTTCTCGGGTCGGGGCACTGAAGCTTTCTTT
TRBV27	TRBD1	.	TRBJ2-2	CASSPDRVGGELFF	TGTGCCAGCAGTCCGGACAGGGTCGGCGGGGAGCTGTTTTTT
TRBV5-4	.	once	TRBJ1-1	CASSWDSMNTEAFF	TGTGCCAGCAGCTGGGACTCTATGAACACTGAAGCTTTCTTT
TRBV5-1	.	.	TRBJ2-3	CASSPGGIADTQYF	TGCGCCAGCAGCCCAGGGGGGATCGCAGATACGCAGTATTTT
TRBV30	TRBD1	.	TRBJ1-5	CAWSADRGGQPQHF	TGTGCCTGGAGTGCGGACAGGGGGGGTCAGCCCCAGCATTTT
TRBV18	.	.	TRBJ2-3	CASSPPSTDTQYF	TGTGCCAGCTCACCACCGAGCACAGATACGCAGTATTTT
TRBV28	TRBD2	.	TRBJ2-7	CASSFQVSGSRYEQYF	TGTGCCAGCAGTTTTCAGGTTAGCGGGAGTAGGTACGAGCAGTACTTC
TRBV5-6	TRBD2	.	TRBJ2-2	CASSFGGRDTGELFF	TGTGCCAGCAGCTTCGGCGGGAGGGACACCGGGGAGCTGTTTTTT
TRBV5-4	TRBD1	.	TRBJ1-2	CASMRDRDPYGYTF	TGTGCCAGCATGAGGGACAGGGATCCCTATGGCTACACCTTC
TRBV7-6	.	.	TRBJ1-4	CASSLGDRPYEKLFF	TGTGCCAGCAGCTTAGGTGACAGACCCTACGAAAAACTGTTTTTT
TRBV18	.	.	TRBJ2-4	CASSPLGLAKNIQYF	TGTGCCAGCTCACCTCTCGGCCTAGCCAAAAACATTCAGTACTTC
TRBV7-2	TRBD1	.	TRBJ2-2	CASRRPATGYGELFF	TGTGCCAGCAGACGACCTGCGACAGGGTACGGGGAGCTGTTTTTT
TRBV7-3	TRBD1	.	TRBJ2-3	CASSKGQFTDTQYF	TGTGCCAGCAGCAAGGGACAGTTCACAGATACGCAGTATTTT
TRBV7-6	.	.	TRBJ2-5	CASSLVEETQYF	TGTGCCAGCAGCTTAGTCGAAGAGACCCAGTACTTC
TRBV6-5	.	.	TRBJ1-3	CASKTGLLAGNTIYF	TGTGCCAGCAAAACAGGTCTTTTAGCTGGAAACACCATATATTTT
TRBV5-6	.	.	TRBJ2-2	CASSWWLDNTGELFF	TGTGCCAGCAGCTGGTGGTTGGACAACACCGGGGAGCTGTTTTTT
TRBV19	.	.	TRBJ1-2	CASTKGAGNYGYTF	TGTGCCAGTACTAAAGGGGCAGGCAACTATGGCTACACCTTC
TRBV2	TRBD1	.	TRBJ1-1	CASRDTFPTGTGGRGTEAFF	TGTGCCAGCAGAGATACCTTTCCAACCGGGACAGGGGGCCGGGGCACTGAAGCTTTCTTT